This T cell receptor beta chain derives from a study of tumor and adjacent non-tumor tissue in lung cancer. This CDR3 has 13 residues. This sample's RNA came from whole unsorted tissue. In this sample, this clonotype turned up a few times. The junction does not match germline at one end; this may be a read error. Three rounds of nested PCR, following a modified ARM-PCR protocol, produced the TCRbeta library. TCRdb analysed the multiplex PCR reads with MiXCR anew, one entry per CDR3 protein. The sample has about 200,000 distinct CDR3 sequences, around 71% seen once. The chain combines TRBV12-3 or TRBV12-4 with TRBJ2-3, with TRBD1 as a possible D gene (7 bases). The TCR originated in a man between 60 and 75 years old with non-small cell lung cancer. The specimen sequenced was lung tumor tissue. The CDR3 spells CASSLGGTDTHYF. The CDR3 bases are TGTGCCAGCAGTCTAGGGGGGACAGATACGCACTATTTT.